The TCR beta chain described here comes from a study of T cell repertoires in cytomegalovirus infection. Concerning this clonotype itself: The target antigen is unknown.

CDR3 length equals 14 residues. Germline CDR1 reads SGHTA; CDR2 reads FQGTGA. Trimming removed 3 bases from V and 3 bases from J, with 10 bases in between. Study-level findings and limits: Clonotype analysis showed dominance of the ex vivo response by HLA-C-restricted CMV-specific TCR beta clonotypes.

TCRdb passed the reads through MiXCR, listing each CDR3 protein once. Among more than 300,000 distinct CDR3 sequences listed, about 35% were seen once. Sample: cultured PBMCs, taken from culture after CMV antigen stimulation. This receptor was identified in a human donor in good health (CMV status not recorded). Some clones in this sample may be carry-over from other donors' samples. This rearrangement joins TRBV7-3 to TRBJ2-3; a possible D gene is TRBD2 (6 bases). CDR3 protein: CASSLEGETDTQYF. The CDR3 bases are TGTGCCAGCAGCTTGGAGGGCGAAACAGATACGCAGTATTTT. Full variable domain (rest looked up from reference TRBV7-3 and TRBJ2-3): GAGVSQTPSNKVTEKGKYVELRCDPISGHTALYWYRQSLGQGPEFLIYFQGTGAADDSGLPNDRFFAVRPEGSVSTLKIQRTERGDSAVYLCASSLEGETDTQYFGPGTRLTVL.